Following are 3 T cell receptor beta chains from one sample sequenced in a study of blood T cell repertoires in COVID-19. Sequencing used immunoSEQ multiplex PCR; TCRdb keeps in-frame clones, though not all of them. The data contain around 500,000 clones, 88% of them singletons. Specimen: PBMCs or T cells enriched from blood (not recorded which). The receptors were sampled from a woman aged 55-75 years who had recovered from COVID-19.

The chain recombines TRBV4-1 with TRBJ1-1; 12 nucleotides line up with TRBD1. V lost 5 bases, J lost 4 bases, and 5 bases stayed unmatched. Germline V gene lookup returns CDR1 MGHRA and CDR2 YSYEKL. The CDR3 is made up of 15 amino acids. Here the CDR3 reads CASSTRDRGLTEAFF. In DNA, the CDR3 is TGCGCCAGCAGCACCCGGGACAGGGGGCTCACTGAAGCTTTCTTT.

The chain has TRBV10-3 and TRBJ2-1, with TRBD2 identical over 9 bases. The CDR3 loop spans 13 amino acids. Losses at the gene ends were 6 bases for V and 10 bases for J; bases not matched to a gene: 7. The V gene's germline CDR1 is ENHRY and CDR2 SYGVKD. The CDR3 protein is CAIRGLAAHEQFF. The DNA of the CDR3 is TGTGCCATCAGGGGACTAGCTGCACACGAGCAGTTCTTC.

The chain uses TRBV28 and TRBJ1-2; weak D call: TRBD1 (6 bases). The CDR3 runs to 17 residues. V gave up 8 bases and J gave up 5 bases, with 27 bases separating them. Germline lookup yields CDR1 MDHEN and CDR2 SYDVKM. The CDR3 here is CASRVEGGSMHTYGYTF. The DNA of the CDR3 is TGTGCCAGCCGGGTCGAGGGGGGGAGTATGCACACTTATGGCTACACCTTC.